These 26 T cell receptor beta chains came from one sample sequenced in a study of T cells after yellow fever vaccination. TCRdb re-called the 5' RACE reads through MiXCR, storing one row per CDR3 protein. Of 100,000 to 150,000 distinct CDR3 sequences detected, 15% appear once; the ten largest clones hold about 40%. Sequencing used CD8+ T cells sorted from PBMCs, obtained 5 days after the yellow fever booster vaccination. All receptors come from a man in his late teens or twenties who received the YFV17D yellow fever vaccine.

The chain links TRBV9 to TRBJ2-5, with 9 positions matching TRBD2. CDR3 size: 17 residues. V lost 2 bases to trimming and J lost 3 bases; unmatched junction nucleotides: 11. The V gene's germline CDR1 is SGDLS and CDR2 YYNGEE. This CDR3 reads CASSVSDVGLAEETQYF. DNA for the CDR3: TGTGCCAGCAGCGTCTCCGATGTGGGACTAGCTGAAGAGACCCAGTACTTC.

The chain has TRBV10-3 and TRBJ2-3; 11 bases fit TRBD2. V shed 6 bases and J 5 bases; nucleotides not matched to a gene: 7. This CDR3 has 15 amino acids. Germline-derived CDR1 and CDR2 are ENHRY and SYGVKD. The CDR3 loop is CAIRQTSGVLDTQYF. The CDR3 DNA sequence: TGTGCCATCAGACAGACTAGCGGGGTATTAGATACGCAGTATTTT.

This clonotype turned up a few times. CDR3 loop: CASSLNLGNNREQYF. The CDR3 DNA is TGTGCCAGCAGCTTGAATTTGGGTAATAATCGGGAGCAGTACTTC. The rearrangement joins TRBV7-2 to TRBJ2-7; D is unclear. With 3 bases removed from V and 7 bases from J, the gap between germline ends came to 19 bases. CDR1 is SGHTA, CDR2 FQGNSA, per germline. This CDR3 spans 15 amino acids. The variable domain in full, completed from reference TRBV7-2 and TRBJ2-7, reads GAGVSQSPSNKVTEKGKDVELRCDPISGHTALYWYRQSLGQGLEFLIYFQGNSAPDKSGLPSDRFSAERTGGSVSTLTIQRTQQEDSAVYLCASSLNLGNNREQYFGPGTRLTVT.

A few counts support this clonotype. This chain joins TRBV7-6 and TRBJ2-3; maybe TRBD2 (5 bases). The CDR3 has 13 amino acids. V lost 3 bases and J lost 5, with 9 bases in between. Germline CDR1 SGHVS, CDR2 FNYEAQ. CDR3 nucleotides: TGTGCCAGCAGCTTTGGACTGAGAGATACGCAGTATTTT. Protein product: CASSFGLRDTQYF. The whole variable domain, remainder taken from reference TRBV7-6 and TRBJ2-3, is GAGVSQSPRYKVTKRGQDVALRCDPISGHVSLYWYRQALGQGPEFLTYFNYEAQQDKSGLPNDRFSAERPEGSISTLTIQRTEQRDSAMYRCASSFGLRDTQYFGPGTRLTVL.

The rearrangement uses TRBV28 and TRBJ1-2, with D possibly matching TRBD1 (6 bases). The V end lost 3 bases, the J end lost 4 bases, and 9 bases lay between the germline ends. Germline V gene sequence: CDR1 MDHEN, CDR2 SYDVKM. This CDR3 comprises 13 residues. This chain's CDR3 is CASSFLDSYGYTF. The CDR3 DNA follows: TGTGCCAGCAGTTTTCTGGACAGCTATGGCTACACCTTC.

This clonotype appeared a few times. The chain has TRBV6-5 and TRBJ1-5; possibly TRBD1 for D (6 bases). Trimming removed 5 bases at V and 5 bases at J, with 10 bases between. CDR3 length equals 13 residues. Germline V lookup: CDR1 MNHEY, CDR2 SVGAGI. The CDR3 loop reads CASSPAGDQPQHF. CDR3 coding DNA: TGTGCCAGCAGTCCGGCAGGGGATCAGCCCCAGCATTTT.

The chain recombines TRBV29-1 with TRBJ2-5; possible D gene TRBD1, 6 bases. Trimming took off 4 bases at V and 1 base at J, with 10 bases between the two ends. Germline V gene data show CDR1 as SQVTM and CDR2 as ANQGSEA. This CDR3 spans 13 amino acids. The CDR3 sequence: CSVATGFQETQYF. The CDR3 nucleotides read TGCAGCGTTGCCACAGGGTTCCAAGAGACCCAGTACTTC.

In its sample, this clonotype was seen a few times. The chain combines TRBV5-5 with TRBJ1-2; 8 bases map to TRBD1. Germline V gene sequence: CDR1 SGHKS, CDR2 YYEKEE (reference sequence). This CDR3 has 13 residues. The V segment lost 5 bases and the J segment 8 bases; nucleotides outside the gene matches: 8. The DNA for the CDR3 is TGTGCCAGCAGTTACAGGGGGTTGCGGGGCTACACCTTC. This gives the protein CASSYRGLRGYTF. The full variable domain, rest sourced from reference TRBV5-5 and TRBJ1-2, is DAGVTQSPTHLIKTRGQQVTLRCSPISGHKSVSWYQQVLGQGPQFIFQYYEKEERGRGNFPDRFSARQFPNYSSELNVNALLLGDSALYLCASSYRGLRGYTFGSGTRLTVV.

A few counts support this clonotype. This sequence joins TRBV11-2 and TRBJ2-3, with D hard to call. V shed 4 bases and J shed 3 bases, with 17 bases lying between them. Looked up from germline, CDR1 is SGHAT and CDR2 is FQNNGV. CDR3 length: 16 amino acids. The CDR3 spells CASSSPWSIGTDTQYF. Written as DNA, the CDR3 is TGTGCCAGCAGCTCCCCCTGGTCTATCGGGACAGATACGCAGTATTTT.

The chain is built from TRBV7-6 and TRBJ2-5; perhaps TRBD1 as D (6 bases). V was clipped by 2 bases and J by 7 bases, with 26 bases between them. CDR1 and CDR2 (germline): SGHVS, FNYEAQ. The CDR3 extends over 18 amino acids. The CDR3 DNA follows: TGTGCCAGCAGCTTATTTGTTGAGGACAGCAAGTCCTGGGCGACCCAGTACTTC. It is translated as CASSLFVEDSKSWATQYF.

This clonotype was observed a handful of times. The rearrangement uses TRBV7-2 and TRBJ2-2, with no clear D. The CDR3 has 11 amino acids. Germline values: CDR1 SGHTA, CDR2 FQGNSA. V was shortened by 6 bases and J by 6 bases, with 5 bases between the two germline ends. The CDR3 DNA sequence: TGTGCCAGCAGATTTGCCGGGGAGCTGTTTTTT. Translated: CASRFAGELFF. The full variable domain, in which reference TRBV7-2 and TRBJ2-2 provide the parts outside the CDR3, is GAGVSQSPSNKVTEKGKDVELRCDPISGHTALYWYRQSLGQGLEFLIYFQGNSAPDKSGLPSDRFSAERTGGSVSTLTIQRTQQEDSAVYLCASRFAGELFFGEGSRLTVL.

The CDR3 nucleotides are TGTGCCAGCAGTTACTTAGGACAAGGCACAGATACGCAGTATTTT. Amino acid sequence: CASSYLGQGTDTQYF. The rearrangement joins TRBV6-2 or TRBV6-3 to TRBJ2-3; D is possibly TRBD1 (5 bases). Germline CDR1 MNHEY, CDR2 SVGEGT. The CDR3 length is 15 residues. The ends were cut back, 1 base at V and 1 base at J, with 9 bases in the middle.

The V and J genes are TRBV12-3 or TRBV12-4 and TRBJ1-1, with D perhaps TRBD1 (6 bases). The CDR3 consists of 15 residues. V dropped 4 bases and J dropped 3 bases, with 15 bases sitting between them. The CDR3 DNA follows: TGTGCCAGCAGTTCTAAACAGGAGGGGGACACTGAAGCTTTCTTT. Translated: CASSSKQEGDTEAFF.

For the CDR3, the DNA is TGTGCCAGCATGAGTTTTGGGGAGAGCACAGATACGCAGTATTTT. Protein: CASMSFGESTDTQYF. The gene calls are TRBV12-3 or TRBV12-4 and TRBJ2-3, with D possibly matching TRBD2 (5 bases). Trimming took off 7 bases at V and 0 bases at J, with 14 bases between the two ends. CDR3 length: 15 residues.

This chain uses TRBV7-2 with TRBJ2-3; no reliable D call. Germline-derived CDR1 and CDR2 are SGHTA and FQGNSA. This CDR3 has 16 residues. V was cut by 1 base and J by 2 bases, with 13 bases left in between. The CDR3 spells CASSLGWLPNTDTQYF. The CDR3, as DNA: TGTGCCAGCAGCTTAGGGTGGCTACCCAACACAGATACGCAGTATTTT.

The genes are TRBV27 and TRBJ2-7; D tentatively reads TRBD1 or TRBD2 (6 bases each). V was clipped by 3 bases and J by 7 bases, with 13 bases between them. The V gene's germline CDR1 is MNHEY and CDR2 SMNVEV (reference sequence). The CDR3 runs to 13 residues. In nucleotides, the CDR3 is TGTGCCAGCAGTTTGGGGGGTACAGGGGAGCAGTACTTC. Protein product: CASSLGGTGEQYF.

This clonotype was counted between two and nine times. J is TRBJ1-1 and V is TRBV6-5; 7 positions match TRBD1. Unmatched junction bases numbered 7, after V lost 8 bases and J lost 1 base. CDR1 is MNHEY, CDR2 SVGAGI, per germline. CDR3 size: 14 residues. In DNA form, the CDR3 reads TGTGCCAGCCGAAGCGGACAGGCGAACACTGAAGCTTTCTTT. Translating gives CASRSGQANTEAFF.

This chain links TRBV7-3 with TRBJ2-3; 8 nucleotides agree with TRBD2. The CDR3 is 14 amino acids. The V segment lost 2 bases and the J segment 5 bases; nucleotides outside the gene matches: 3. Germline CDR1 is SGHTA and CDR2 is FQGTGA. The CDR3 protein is CASSLAGGGDTQYF. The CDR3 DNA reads TGTGCCAGCAGCTTAGCGGGGGGAGGAGATACGCAGTATTTT.

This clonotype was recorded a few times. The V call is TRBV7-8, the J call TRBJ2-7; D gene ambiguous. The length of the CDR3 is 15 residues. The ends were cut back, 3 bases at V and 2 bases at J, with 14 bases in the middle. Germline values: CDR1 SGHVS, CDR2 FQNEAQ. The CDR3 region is CASSFYLWWPYEQYV. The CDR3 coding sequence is TGTGCCAGCAGCTTTTACCTTTGGTGGCCCTACGAGCAGTACGTC.

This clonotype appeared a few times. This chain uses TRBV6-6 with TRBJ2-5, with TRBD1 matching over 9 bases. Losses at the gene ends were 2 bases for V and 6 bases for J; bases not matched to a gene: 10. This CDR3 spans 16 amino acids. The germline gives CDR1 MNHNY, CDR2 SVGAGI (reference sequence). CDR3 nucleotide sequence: TGTGCCAGCAGTTACCCACAGGGGGCGCATTATCAGACCCAGTACTTC. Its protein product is CASSYPQGAHYQTQYF.

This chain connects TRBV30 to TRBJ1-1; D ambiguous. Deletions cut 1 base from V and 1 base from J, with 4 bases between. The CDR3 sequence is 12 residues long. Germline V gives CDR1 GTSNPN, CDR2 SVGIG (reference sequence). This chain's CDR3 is CAWSGRNTEAFF. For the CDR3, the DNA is TGTGCCTGGAGTGGGAGGAACACTGAAGCTTTCTTT.

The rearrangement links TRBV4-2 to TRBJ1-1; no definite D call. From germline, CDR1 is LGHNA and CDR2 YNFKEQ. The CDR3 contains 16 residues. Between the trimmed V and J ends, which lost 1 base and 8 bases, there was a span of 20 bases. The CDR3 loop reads CASSQASRPSFSEAFF. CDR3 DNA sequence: TGTGCCAGCAGCCAAGCCTCCCGACCTTCGTTTTCGGAAGCTTTCTTT.

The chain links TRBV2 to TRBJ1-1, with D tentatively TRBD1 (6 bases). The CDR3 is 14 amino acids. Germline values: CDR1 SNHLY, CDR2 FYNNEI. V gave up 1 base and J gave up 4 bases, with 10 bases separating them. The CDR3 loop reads CASSEVGGGTEAFF. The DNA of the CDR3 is TGTGCCAGCAGTGAAGTTGGAGGGGGCACTGAAGCTTTCTTT.

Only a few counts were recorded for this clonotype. CDR3 nucleotide sequence: TGTGCCAGCAACCTACAGGGGGTTCAGGAGCAGTACTTC. It encodes CASNLQGVQEQYF. This chain uses TRBV7-2 with TRBJ2-7, with 8 bases fitting TRBD1. Looked up from germline, CDR1 is SGHTA and CDR2 is FQGNSA. The CDR3 is made up of 13 amino acids. Trimming took 7 bases from V and 7 from J; bases not matched to a gene: 9.

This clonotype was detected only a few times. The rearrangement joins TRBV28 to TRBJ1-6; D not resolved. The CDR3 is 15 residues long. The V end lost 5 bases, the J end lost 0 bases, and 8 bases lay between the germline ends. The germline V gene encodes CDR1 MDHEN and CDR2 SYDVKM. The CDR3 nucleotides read TGTGCCAGCAGTACCCAGATCTCCTATAATTCACCCCTCCACTTT. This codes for CASSTQISYNSPLHF. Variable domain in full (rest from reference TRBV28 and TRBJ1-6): DVKVTQSSRYLVKRTGEKVFLECVQDMDHENMFWYRQDPGLGLRLIYFSYDVKMKEKGDIPEGYSVSREKKERFSLILESASTNQTSMYLCASSTQISYNSPLHFGNGTRLTVT.

CDR3 sequence: CASSQSGETAYEQYF. DNA for the CDR3: TGTGCCAGCAGTCAGTCAGGGGAAACAGCCTACGAGCAGTACTTC. This chain links TRBV6-6 with TRBJ2-7; weak D call: TRBD1 (6 bases). The CDR3 has 15 amino acids. Trimming cost V 5 bases and J 2 bases, with 16 bases left between them. CDR1 is MNHNY and CDR2 is SVGAGI in the germline V gene (reference sequence).